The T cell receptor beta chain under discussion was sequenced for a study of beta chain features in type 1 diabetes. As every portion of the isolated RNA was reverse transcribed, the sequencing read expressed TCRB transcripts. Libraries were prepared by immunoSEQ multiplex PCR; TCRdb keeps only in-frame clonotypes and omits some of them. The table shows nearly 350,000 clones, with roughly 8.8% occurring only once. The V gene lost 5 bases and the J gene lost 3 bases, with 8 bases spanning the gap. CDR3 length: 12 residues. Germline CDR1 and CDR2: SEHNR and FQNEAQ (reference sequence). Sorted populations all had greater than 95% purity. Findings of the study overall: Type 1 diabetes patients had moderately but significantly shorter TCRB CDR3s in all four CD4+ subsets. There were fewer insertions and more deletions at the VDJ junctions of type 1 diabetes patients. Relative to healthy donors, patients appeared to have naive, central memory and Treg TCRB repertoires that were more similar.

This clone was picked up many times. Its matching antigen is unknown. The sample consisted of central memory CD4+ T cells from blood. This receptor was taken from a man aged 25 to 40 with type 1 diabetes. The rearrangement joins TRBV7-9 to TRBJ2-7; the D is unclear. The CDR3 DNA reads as TGTGCCAGCAGCGAATCGAGCTACGAGCAGTACTTC. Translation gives CASSESSYEQYF.